Below are 26 T cell receptor beta chains sequenced from a single sample in a study of vaccination effects on CD4 cells after COVID-19. These receptors' targets are unknown. Antigen-specific CD4+ T cell clonotypes were called by their expansion after viral peptide-pool culture in ViraFEST. Having been cultured for 10 days, the cells underwent CD4+ T cell isolation. Subjects were given two BNT162b2 or mRNA-1273 vaccine doses. The assay was immunoSEQ multiplex PCR, and TCRdb's table has in-frame clones only and misses some. Of about 81,000 clones listed, around four fifths are singletons. The sequencing here drew on CD4+ T cells from PBMCs cultured with HCoV-OC43 spike peptides, taken after COVID-19 vaccination. Specified subset: HCoV-OC43 spike overlapping peptide pool stimulation. These receptors were obtained from a human donor who received a COVID-19 vaccine.

V usage is TRBV6-1 and J usage is TRBJ2-3; D not certain. The CDR3 sequence is 13 residues long. Germline V gives CDR1 MNHNS, CDR2 SASEGT. Deletions cut 1 base from V and 1 base from J, with 3 bases between. The CDR3 region is CASSEVRTDTQYF. The CDR3 region has the DNA TGTGCCAGCAGTGAAGTTCGCACAGATACGCAGTATTTT.

This clone was counted a few times. The gene calls are TRBV19 and TRBJ1-2; maybe TRBD1 (5 bases). The length of the CDR3 is 15 residues. Germline assignment: CDR1 LNHDA and CDR2 SQIVND (reference sequence). Trimming removed 3 bases at V and 4 bases at J, with 15 bases between. The CDR3 sequence is CASSMPGWDGYGYTF. Written as DNA, the CDR3 is TGTGCCAGTAGTATGCCCGGATGGGACGGCTATGGCTACACCTTC.

J is TRBJ1-1 and V is TRBV5-1; 7 bases map to TRBD1. This CDR3 is 14 amino acids long. J gave up 8 bases and V 1 base, and 8 bases lay outside the gene matches. Germline CDR1 and CDR2: SGHRS and YFSETQ. The CDR3 here is CASSLTGEFREAFF. CDR3 DNA sequence: TGCGCCAGCAGCTTGACAGGGGAATTCCGCGAAGCTTTCTTT.

This chain uses TRBV6-6 with TRBJ1-6; D is perhaps TRBD1 (5 bases). The CDR3 covers 18 residues. Trimming removed 5 bases from V and 0 bases from J, with 17 bases in between. Germline V CDR1 and CDR2: MNHNY, SVGAGI (reference sequence). The DNA of the CDR3 is TGTGCCAGCAGTCCCGGGACCTGGGTCCGCTCCTATAATTCACCCCTCCACTTT. As protein: CASSPGTWVRSYNSPLHF.

The chain combines TRBV30 with TRBJ2-7, with TRBD2 identical over 11 bases. V gave up 0 bases and J gave up 7 bases; unmatched junction bases: 5. The CDR3 has 14 amino acids. Germline CDR1 and CDR2: GTSNPN and SVGIG (reference sequence). The CDR3 loop is CAWSVTSGGGEQYV. DNA for the CDR3: TGTGCCTGGAGTGTAACTAGCGGGGGCGGGGAGCAGTACGTC.

The gene calls are TRBV6-5 and TRBJ2-7; D gene ambiguous. The CDR3 covers 12 residues. Germline-derived CDR1 and CDR2 are MNHEY and SVGAGI. V was shortened by 10 bases and J by 3 bases, with 13 bases between the two germline ends. CDR3 DNA sequence: TGTGCCACCCTCGGACCTAACTACGAGCAGTACGTC. Protein sequence: CATLGPNYEQYV.

This rearrangement joins TRBV21-1 to TRBJ1-1. TRBV21-1 is a listed pseudogene. The CDR3 consists of 12 residues. The CDR3 loop reads CASNLREAEAFF. The CDR3 DNA reads TGTGCCAGCAACTTACGGGAGGCTGAAGCTTTCTTT.

The V gene is TRBV2, the J gene TRBJ1-2, with a weak D call TRBD1 (5 bases). Germline V gene data show CDR1 as SNHLY and CDR2 as FYNNEI. Trimming stripped 8 bases from V and 4 bases from J, with 17 bases between. CDR3 length: 14 residues. This CDR3 reads CASRFSGPFYGYTF. The CDR3 coding sequence is TGTGCCAGCCGTTTTTCGGGGCCCTTCTATGGCTACACCTTC. The entire variable domain, with the rest obtained from reference TRBV2 and TRBJ1-2, is as follows: EPEVTQTPSHQVTQMGQEVILRCVPISNHLYFYWYRQILGQKVEFLVSFYNNEISEKSEIFDDQFSVERPDGSNFTLKIRSTKLEDSAMYFCASRFSGPFYGYTFGSGTRLTVV.

Only a few counts were recorded for this clone. The V call is TRBV5-1, the J call TRBJ1-1, with TRBD1 matching over 12 bases. Germline assignment: CDR1 SGHRS and CDR2 YFSETQ. The V segment lost 3 bases and the J segment 6 bases; nucleotides outside the gene matches: 6. The CDR3 consists of 15 residues. DNA of the CDR3: TGCGCCAGCAGCTCGGGACAGGGGGCTTTCGCTGAAGCTTTCTTT. Translated, it gives CASSSGQGAFAEAFF.

The rearrangement joins TRBV7-8 to TRBJ1-6; D call uncertain. V shed 3 bases and J shed 12 bases, with 15 bases lying between them. The germline CDR1 and CDR2 sequences are SGHVS and FQNEAQ. The CDR3 loop spans 14 amino acids. Here the CDR3 reads CASSLAAAEIPLHF. The CDR3 nucleotides read TGTGCCAGCAGCTTGGCTGCGGCCGAGATACCCCTCCACTTT.

The chain employs TRBV5-1 and TRBJ1-6; D not certain. Germline CDR1 is SGHRS and CDR2 is YFSETQ. The CDR3 runs to 16 residues. V was shortened by 0 bases and J by 9 bases, with 16 bases between the two germline ends. The CDR3 DNA follows: TGCGCCAGCAGCTTGGAAGCAAGCGCCTGGGGTTCACCCCTCCACTTT. Protein product: CASSLEASAWGSPLHF.

This chain connects TRBV5-1 to TRBJ1-2; the match to TRBD1 covers 11 bases. The CDR3 consists of 12 residues. Trimming cost V 4 bases and J 8 bases; bases outside gene matches: 1. Germline CDR1 reads SGHRS; CDR2 reads YFSETQ. The chain's CDR3 is CASSRDRGGYTF. For the CDR3, the DNA is TGCGCCAGCAGCAGGGACAGGGGGGGCTACACCTTC.

The chain carries TRBV19 and TRBJ1-5; TRBD1 might be the D (5 bases). The CDR3 is made up of 15 amino acids. Germline assignment: CDR1 LNHDA and CDR2 SQIVND (reference sequence). V was trimmed by 3 bases and J by 5 bases, leaving 14 bases between them. CDR3 nucleotide sequence: TGTGCCAGTAGTATGATAGGGCAGGGCGATCAGCCCCAGCATTTT. This codes for CASSMIGQGDQPQHF.

This clone was seen a single time. The CDR3: CASRGQGASGELFF. The CDR3 DNA is TGCGCCAGCAGAGGTCAGGGGGCTTCCGGGGAGCTGTTTTTT. This chain joins TRBV5-1 and TRBJ2-2; TRBD1 aligns across 8 bases. This CDR3 is built from 14 residues. The V gene's germline CDR1 is SGHRS and CDR2 YFSETQ. With 5 bases clipped from V and 6 bases from J, the junction kept 6 bases outside the gene matches.

The chain couples TRBV27 to TRBJ2-4; 9 nucleotides agree with TRBD1. Germline-derived CDR1 and CDR2 are MNHEY and SMNVEV (reference sequence). This CDR3 spans 14 amino acids. Germline trimming cut 7 bases from V and 6 bases from J; bases unmatched to any gene: 7. The CDR3 sequence: CASKTGGFRNIQYF. DNA of the CDR3: TGTGCCAGCAAAACAGGGGGCTTTAGAAACATTCAGTACTTC.

The chain couples TRBV6-5 to TRBJ2-7; D remains unclear. Trimming took off 2 bases at V and 2 bases at J, with 10 bases between the two ends. CDR3 length: 14 residues. Germline V gene data show CDR1 as MNHEY and CDR2 as SVGAGI. The CDR3 DNA follows: TGTGCCAGCAGTTACATGATGTTTCCCTACGAGCAGTACGTC. It is translated as CASSYMMFPYEQYV.

This clone occurred a few times. In the same sample, other DNA sequences code for this CDR3. This sequence joins TRBV9 and TRBJ2-1; unclear D gene. Trimming shortened V by 3 bases and J by 1 base, and 5 bases separated the two germline ends. CDR3 length equals 13 residues. Per the germline V gene, CDR1 is SGDLS and CDR2 is YYNGEE. This CDR3 reads CASSGGSYNEQFF. The CDR3 bases are TGTGCCAGCAGCGGGGGATCCTACAATGAGCAGTTCTTC. Full variable domain (outside the CDR3, taken from reference TRBV9 and TRBJ2-1): DSGVTQTPKHLITATGQRVTLRCSPRSGDLSVYWYQQSLDQGLQFLIQYYNGEERAKGNILERFSAQQFPDLHSELNLSSLELGDSALYFCASSGGSYNEQFFGPGTRLTVL.

In its sample, this clone was seen a few times. This chain uses TRBV15 with TRBJ1-1; possibly TRBD1 for D (5 bases). From germline, CDR1 is LNHNV and CDR2 YYDKDF (reference sequence). The CDR3 is 13 residues long. Trimming cost V 0 bases and J 9 bases, with 11 bases left between them. The CDR3 loop is CATSRDGTAKAFF. For the CDR3, the DNA is TGTGCCACCAGCAGAGATGGGACGGCTAAAGCTTTCTTT.

This rearrangement joins TRBV28 to TRBJ2-1; unclear D gene. The CDR3 extends over 12 amino acids. Trimming removed 3 bases from V and 10 bases from J, with 10 bases in between. Germline loops: CDR1 MDHEN, CDR2 SYDVKM. The CDR3 DNA reads TGTGCCAGCAGTTTGGCTCCCCGGGAGCAGTTCTTC. Translated: CASSLAPREQFF.

The J gene is TRBJ1-2, the V gene TRBV30; TRBD1 matches at 7 bases. The CDR3 runs to 12 residues. V lost 5 bases and J lost 4; bases outside the gene matches: 4. Germline V gives CDR1 GTSNPN, CDR2 SVGIG (reference sequence). The CDR3 DNA sequence: TGTGCCTGGGGGACAGACGTCTATGGCTACACCTTC. Protein: CAWGTDVYGYTF. Full variable domain (rest looked up from reference TRBV30 and TRBJ1-2): SQTIHQWPATLVQPVGSPLSLECTVEGTSNPNLYWYRQAAGRGLQLLFYSVGIGQISSEVPQNLSASRPQDRQFILSSKKLLLSDSGFYLCAWGTDVYGYTFGSGTRLTVV.

This clone was counted a single time. The chain combines TRBV9 with TRBJ2-5; D uncertain. This CDR3 region has 14 residues. CDR1 and CDR2 from the germline V gene are SGDLS and YYNGEE. The ends were cut back, 2 bases at V and 5 bases at J, with 13 bases in the middle. DNA for the CDR3: TGTGCCAGCAGCGTCCTTGGGGATGGGGAGACCCAGTACTTC. Translating gives CASSVLGDGETQYF.

This chain joins TRBV6-1 and TRBJ2-2; 11 bases match TRBD2. V dropped 3 bases and J dropped 6; count of bases not matched to a gene: 6. The CDR3 is 16 residues long. Germline assignment: CDR1 MNHNS and CDR2 SASEGT. The CDR3 loop reads CASSDRLAGKPGELFF. CDR3 DNA: TGTGCCAGCAGTGACCGACTAGCGGGGAAACCCGGGGAGCTGTTTTTT.

The CDR3: CASSQGESYNSPLHF. The DNA for the CDR3 is TGCGCCAGCAGCCAGGGGGAATCCTATAATTCACCCCTCCACTTT. The rearrangement uses TRBV4-3 and TRBJ1-6; D might be TRBD1 (5 bases). CDR1 and CDR2 from the germline V gene are LGHNA and YSLEER. V lost 3 bases and J 1 base, leaving 7 bases between the germline ends. This CDR3 has 15 residues.

This clone has only one observation. This chain uses TRBV18 with TRBJ2-1, with 9 bases fitting TRBD2. CDR3 length: 17 residues. V gave up 4 bases and J gave up 2 bases; unmatched junction bases: 9. Per germline, CDR1 KGHSH and CDR2 LQKENI. The CDR3 nucleotides read TGTGCCAGCTCACTACCTAAAGCGGGGGGCGCCTACAATGAGCAGTTCTTC. Its translation: CASSLPKAGGAYNEQFF.

The chain employs TRBV15 and TRBJ1-4, with D perhaps matching TRBD1 (5 bases). Germline lookup yields CDR1 LNHNV and CDR2 YYDKDF (reference sequence). Deletions cut 5 bases from V and 7 bases from J, with 14 bases between. This CDR3 contains 14 residues. CDR3 loop: CATSGQGAGEKLFF. The CDR3 DNA follows: TGTGCCACCAGCGGACAAGGGGCGGGTGAAAAACTGTTTTTT. Full variable domain (rest looked up from reference TRBV15 and TRBJ1-4): DAMVIQNPRYQVTQFGKPVTLSCSQTLNHNVMYWYQQKSSQAPKLLFHYYDKDFNNEADTPDNFQSRRPNTSFCFLDIRSPGLGDTAMYLCATSGQGAGEKLFFGSGTQLSVL.

V gene TRBV6-1 combines with J gene TRBJ1-6; D possibly corresponds to TRBD1 (5 bases). Between the trimmed V and J ends, which lost 2 bases and 10 bases, there was a span of 18 bases. This CDR3 contains 16 residues. Germline lookup yields CDR1 MNHNS and CDR2 SASEGT. As DNA, the CDR3 is TGTGCCAGCAGTGAATTATTACAGGCGGGGGAATCACCCCTCCACTTT. It yields the protein CASSELLQAGESPLHF.